The 15 T cell receptor beta chains in this list originate from one sample, sequenced in a study of shared T cell receptors in the human thymus. Assay used: immunoSEQ multiplex PCR; TCRdb lists only in-frame clones, some missing. The table has hundreds of thousands of clones, 87% seen once; the top ten hold about 0.0094%. This sample was shared with a second study, whose subject was human thymus T cells.

The sample taken for sequencing was thymocytes. These receptor sequences come from a boy less than two years old with a congenital heart defect.

This chain connects TRBV7-9 to TRBJ1-5, with TRBD1 matching 9 bases. The CDR3 is made up of 16 amino acids. With 5 bases clipped from V and 4 bases from J, the junction kept 9 bases outside the gene matches. Germline values: CDR1 SEHNR, CDR2 FQNEAQ (reference sequence). Here the CDR3 reads CASSPIQGAFNQPQHF. CDR3 nucleotide sequence: TGTGCCAGCAGCCCCATACAGGGGGCTTTTAATCAGCCCCAGCATTTT. Drawing the rest from reference TRBV7-9 and TRBJ1-5, the complete variable domain is DTGVSQNPRHKITKRGQNVTFRCDPISEHNRLYWYRQTLGQGPEFLTYFQNEAQLEKSRLLSDRFSAERPKGSFSTLEIQRTEQGDSAMYLCASSPIQGAFNQPQHFGDGTRLSIL.

The chain has TRBV4-1 and TRBJ2-2; TRBD2 might be the D (5 bases). Between the trimmed V and J ends, which lost 3 bases and 0 bases, there was a span of 11 bases. CDR1 is MGHRA, CDR2 YSYEKL, per germline. The CDR3 length is 16 residues. Here the CDR3 reads CASSQRENANTGELFF. CDR3 DNA sequence: TGCGCCAGCAGCCAGAGGGAAAACGCGAACACCGGGGAGCTGTTTTTT.

The rearrangement links TRBV30 to TRBJ2-3, with 7 positions matching TRBD1. Germline lookup yields CDR1 GTSNPN and CDR2 SVGIG (reference sequence). This CDR3 spans 15 amino acids. J gave up 0 bases and V 0 bases, and 3 bases lay outside the gene matches. CDR3 coding DNA: TGTGCCTGGAGTGTAAGGGACAGAAGCACAGATACGCAGTATTTT. It is translated as CAWSVRDRSTDTQYF.

This clone was detected a few times. This chain links TRBV14 with TRBJ1-2; perhaps TRBD1 as D (6 bases). The CDR3 has 15 amino acids. V gave up 3 bases and J gave up 3 bases, with 14 bases separating them. Per the germline V gene, CDR1 is SGHDN and CDR2 is FVKESK. In DNA, the CDR3 is TGTGCCAGCAGCCAGATAGGACAGAACCACTATGGCTACACCTTC. Encoded protein: CASSQIGQNHYGYTF.

J is TRBJ2-7 and V is TRBV9, with 8 positions matching TRBD1. CDR3 size: 15 residues. The germline gives CDR1 SGDLS, CDR2 YYNGEE. V gave up 3 bases and J gave up 5 bases; unmatched junction bases: 10. CDR3 sequence reads: CASSDELDRGHEQYF. DNA of the CDR3: TGTGCCAGCAGCGACGAATTAGACAGGGGCCACGAGCAGTACTTC.

This clone showed up just once. This chain joins TRBV7-2 and TRBJ1-2; D possibly corresponds to TRBD1 (5 bases). V lost 5 bases and J lost 7, with 14 bases in between. The CDR3 sequence is 13 residues long. In germline, CDR1 is SGHTA, CDR2 FQGNSA. CDR3 nucleotides: TGTGCCAGCAGCGCCACAGGTCTGAGTGGCTACACCTTC. This gives the protein CASSATGLSGYTF. Filled out from reference TRBV7-2 and TRBJ1-2, the complete variable domain reads GAGVSQSPSNKVTEKGKDVELRCDPISGHTALYWYRQSLGQGLEFLIYFQGNSAPDKSGLPSDRFSAERTGGSVSTLTIQRTQQEDSAVYLCASSATGLSGYTFGSGTRLTVV.

The J gene is TRBJ2-7, the V gene TRBV28; 11 bases are a match to TRBD1. V shed 7 bases, J shed 6 bases, and the junction held 8 bases outside the gene matches. The CDR3 has 14 residues. In germline, CDR1 is MDHEN, CDR2 SYDVKM. CDR3 nucleotide sequence: TGTGCCAGCACGCCGGACAGGGGGCTACCCGAGCAGTACTTC. Its protein product is CASTPDRGLPEQYF. The full variable domain, in which reference TRBV28 and TRBJ2-7 provide the parts outside the CDR3, is DVKVTQSSRYLVKRTGEKVFLECVQDMDHENMFWYRQDPGLGLRLIYFSYDVKMKEKGDIPEGYSVSREKKERFSLILESASTNQTSMYLCASTPDRGLPEQYFGPGTRLTVT.

V usage is TRBV29-1 and J usage is TRBJ1-6; D gene uncertain. The CDR3 is made up of 13 amino acids. V was pared by 6 bases and J by 8 bases, with 14 bases between. Germline V gene data show CDR1 as SQVTM and CDR2 as ANQGSEA. The CDR3 sequence is CSVCAGGDSPLHF. The CDR3 region has the DNA TGCAGCGTATGTGCAGGCGGGGATTCACCCCTCCACTTT.

The chain joins TRBV27 to TRBJ2-3; weak D call: TRBD2 (5 bases). Trimming shortened V by 11 bases and J by 0 bases, and 18 bases separated the two germline ends. This CDR3 is 15 amino acids long. Germline V gives CDR1 MNHEY, CDR2 SMNVEV (reference sequence). CDR3: CAPEAGRTSTDTQYF. For the CDR3, the DNA is TGTGCCCCGGAGGCTGGTAGAACTAGCACAGATACGCAGTATTTT.

This sequence joins TRBV19 and TRBJ1-2; D is undetermined. Deletions cut 5 bases from V and 2 bases from J, with 12 bases between. The CDR3 covers 14 residues. CDR1 is LNHDA and CDR2 is SQIVND in the germline V gene (reference sequence). CDR3 protein: CASSPPNENYGYTF. In DNA, the CDR3 is TGTGCCAGTAGTCCCCCTAATGAGAACTATGGCTACACCTTC.

The chain links TRBV4-1 to TRBJ1-4; 8 bases are shared with TRBD1. With 0 bases clipped from V and 4 bases from J, the junction kept 10 bases outside the gene matches. The CDR3 has 18 amino acids. Per germline, CDR1 MGHRA and CDR2 YSYEKL. The CDR3 region is CASSQDQAGGVGNEKLFF. The CDR3 nucleotides are TGCGCCAGCAGCCAAGATCAGGCAGGGGGCGTGGGTAATGAAAAACTGTTTTTT.

V is TRBV2 and J is TRBJ2-7; 12 bases line up with TRBD2. V was clipped by 11 bases and J by 2 bases; unmatched bases: 10. Germline V gene sequence: CDR1 SNHLY, CDR2 FYNNEI. This CDR3 is 15 amino acids long. DNA for the CDR3: TGTGCCCCCAGGGGACTAGCGGGTCCCCCCTACGAGCAGTACTTC. Translated: CAPRGLAGPPYEQYF.

This clone was detected only a few times. The CDR3 DNA is TGCAGTCCCCAGGAGGTTGAAGCTTTCTTT. It yields the protein CSPQEVEAFF. The rearrangement joins TRBV20-1 to TRBJ1-1; D is undetermined. With 8 bases removed from V and 7 bases from J, the gap between germline ends came to 11 bases. Germline V gene lookup returns CDR1 DFQATT and CDR2 SNEGSKA (reference sequence). The CDR3 totals 10 residues.

V usage is TRBV6-6 and J usage is TRBJ1-5; possible D gene TRBD1, 5 bases. V was pared by 6 bases and J by 2 bases, with 17 bases between. Germline values: CDR1 MNHNY, CDR2 SVGAGI (reference sequence). The CDR3 consists of 16 residues. CDR3 sequence (DNA): TGTGCCAGCAGCCCTGACCCTCAACAGGGCAATCAGCCCCAGCATTTT. This sequence encodes CASSPDPQQGNQPQHF.

J is TRBJ1-4 and V is TRBV6-1; TRBD1 aligns across 7 bases. The CDR3 runs 15 residues. Germline-derived CDR1 and CDR2 are MNHNS and SASEGT. With V trimmed by 1 base and J by 8 bases, 7 bases remained unmatched. The CDR3 reads CASSEEYRGREKLFF. As DNA, the CDR3 is TGTGCCAGCAGTGAAGAATACAGGGGCCGCGAAAAACTGTTTTTT.